These T cell receptor beta chains were read from a single sample in a study of T-cell memory formation after mild COVID-19. TCRdb reprocessed the 5' RACE reads with MiXCR, giving one entry per CDR3 protein. In the table there are roughly 480,000 distinct CDR3 sequences, nearly 25% of which are singletons. Input material: PBMCs or a T cell subset sorted from them (not recorded which). These receptors originate from an adult woman who had mild COVID-19 (a few samples of this study predate the infection). Cell type and time point are not known. CDR3s include the opening cysteine and the closing phenylalanine or tryptophan. Fields, in order: V gene, CDR3 length, J gene, clone size, D gene, CDR3 DNA, CDR3 protein. D genes are given only for firm matches. Expanded clones are given a class, and other clones once, few, many or no size at all.

TRBV12-3/TRBV12-4	19	TRBJ2-1	many	TRBD2	TGTGCCAGCAGCCCCGGGACTAGCGGGAGGGTTTTTATATACAATGAGCAGTTCTTC	CASSPGTSGRVFIYNEQFF
TRBV20-1	16	TRBJ2-3	few	TRBD2	TGCAGTGCTAGTAGGTCTCTAGCGGGAGACACAGATACGCAGTATTTT	CSASRSLAGDTDTQYF
TRBV12-3/TRBV12-4	16	TRBJ2-3	few	TRBD2	TGTGCCAGCAGTCGGACTAGCGGGAGTCTGGCAGATACGCAGTATTTT	CASSRTSGSLADTQYF
TRBV7-2	15	TRBJ2-3	-	TRBD2	TGTGCCAGCAGCGAGGTGCTAGCGGGGGCAGATACGCAGTATTTT	CASSEVLAGADTQYF
TRBV2	15	TRBJ2-7	-	TRBD2	TGTGCCAGCAGTGACGGCGGGGGAAGGGAAAACGAGCAGTACTTC	CASSDGGGRENEQYF
TRBV24-1	17	TRBJ2-5	-	TRBD2	TGTGCCACCAGTGATTGGCCTCTGGAGGGAGGGCGAGAGACCCAGTACTTC	CATSDWPLEGGRETQYF
TRBV12-5	11	TRBJ2-7	few	-	TGTGCTAGTGAGGGTTTCTACGAGCAGTACTTC	CASEGFYEQYF
TRBV6-5	15	TRBJ1-3	few	-	TGTGCCAGCAGTTACTCTTTAGGTCAGGGAAACACCATATATTTT	CASSYSLGQGNTIYF
TRBV30	16	TRBJ2-5	-	TRBD1	TGTGCCTGGAGCCCTAGGTCTTGGACAGGCCAAGAGACCCAGTACTTC	CAWSPRSWTGQETQYF
TRBV7-2	14	TRBJ1-2	-	-	TGTGCCAGCAGCTTGGGAGGGGCGTCGTATGGCTACACCTTC	CASSLGGASYGYTF
TRBV6-2/TRBV6-3	15	TRBJ1-1	-	-	TGTGCCAGCACCTACGGACGGCTAGGGATCACTGAAGCTTTCTTT	CASTYGRLGITEAFF
TRBV24-1	16	TRBJ2-2	-	TRBD1	TGTGCCACCAGTGATCCGGGACAGGGGAGCACCGGGGAGCTGTTTTTT	CATSDPGQGSTGELFF
TRBV2	15	TRBJ2-3	few	-	TGTGCCAGCAGCGATCCGGGGGCGCAGCGAGATACGCAGTATTTT	CASSDPGAQRDTQYF
TRBV5-6	14	TRBJ1-6	once	-	TGTGCCAGCAGCTTGTTTCAGGGGATGACACCCCTCCACTTT	CASSLFQGMTPLHF
TRBV7-6	16	TRBJ2-7	-	TRBD1	TGTGCCAGCAGCCAGAGCCTGGGACAGGCAACGGACGAGCAGTACTTC	CASSQSLGQATDEQYF
TRBV5-1	16	TRBJ2-7	-	-	TGCGCCAGCAGCCCGGAGCGGGGACAGGTCCTCTACGAGCAGTACTTC	CASSPERGQVLYEQYF
TRBV29-1	12	TRBJ1-1	few	-	TGCAGCGTCCGGAGGGGCAACACTGAAGCTTTCTTT	CSVRRGNTEAFF
TRBV29-1	13	TRBJ1-2	-	-	TGCAGCGTTCGTCAGCGAGCTAACTATGGCTACACCTTC	CSVRQRANYGYTF
TRBV23-1	13	TRBJ2-3	many	-	TGCGCCAGCAGTCAGTCGGGACTCTTTACGCAGTATTTT	CASSQSGLFTQYF
TRBV5-1	16	TRBJ1-6	few	-	TGCGCCAGCAGCTTGGACTCCGGACAAGGTGGATCACCCCTCCACTTT	CASSLDSGQGGSPLHF
TRBV7-8	14	TRBJ1-6	many	-	TGTGCCAGCAGCTTAGTCCGTGAGACTTCACCCCTCCACTTT	CASSLVRETSPLHF
TRBV5-5	14	TRBJ2-7	few	TRBD1	TGTGCCAGCAGCTTTGGGACAGGAGCCCACGAGCAGTACTTC	CASSFGTGAHEQYF
TRBV5-6	20	TRBJ2-3	-	TRBD2	TGTGCCAGCAGCCCCGGTCTACGGACTAGCGGGACGTGGAGCACAGATACGCAGTATTTT	CASSPGLRTSGTWSTDTQYF